Each of the 31 T cell receptor beta chains below was sequenced from the same sample in a study of coeliac disease. Study conclusions and caveats: In active celiac disease, intraepithelial and lamina propria TRB and TRG repertoires were less clonal than controls.

No antigen has been identified for these receptors. Clones were read by immunoSEQ multiplex PCR, and TCRdb kept only the in-frame ones, dropping some. In the table there are roughly 4,200 clones, around two thirds of which are singletons. What was sequenced was intraepithelial lymphocytes from the gut. All receptors come from a woman between 18 and 29 years old with active celiac disease.

The CDR3 reads CASSGPDASGSGVEQFF. CDR3 DNA sequence: TGCGCCAGCAGTGGTCCGGATGCTAGCGGGAGTGGGGTTGAGCAGTTCTTC. The chain has TRBV10-1 and TRBJ2-1; TRBD2 matches 10 bases. Germline loops: CDR1 WNHNN, CDR2 SYGVQD (reference sequence). The trim removed 4 bases at V and 9 bases at J, leaving 15 bases unmatched. CDR3 size: 17 residues.

This clone was seen just once. The chain links TRBV18 to TRBJ2-7, with unresolved D. V lost 8 bases and J lost 0, with 11 bases in between. Germline CDR1 reads KGHSH; CDR2 reads LQKENI. The CDR3 covers 13 residues. The DNA for the CDR3 is TGTGCCAGCCAAAGCCCAAGCTCCTACGAGCAGTACTTC. Translated: CASQSPSSYEQYF. The full variable domain, in which reference TRBV18 and TRBJ2-7 provide the parts outside the CDR3, is NAGVMQNPRHLVRRRGQEARLRCSPMKGHSHVYWYRQLPEEGLKFMVYLQKENIIDESGMPKERFSAEFPKEGPSILRIQQVVRGDSAAYFCASQSPSSYEQYFGPGTRLTVT.

This clone was recorded once. V is TRBV7-9 and J is TRBJ2-7, with D perhaps TRBD2 (7 bases). Germline V gene sequence: CDR1 SEHNR, CDR2 FQNEAQ (reference sequence). Deletions cut 5 bases from V and 1 base from J, with 21 bases between. CDR3 length: 17 amino acids. CDR3: CASSTPRWGGVSYEQYF. CDR3 DNA sequence: TGTGCCAGCAGCACCCCCCGATGGGGGGGCGTGTCCTACGAGCAGTACTTC.

This clone has only a few counts. The chain has TRBV6-5 and TRBJ2-7; TRBD1 is a possible D gene (6 bases). The CDR3 covers 14 residues. Trimming took off 4 bases at V and 5 bases at J, with 15 bases between the two ends. Germline V gene sequence: CDR1 MNHEY, CDR2 SVGAGI. The CDR3 sequence: CASSSGTYANEQYF. The CDR3, as DNA: TGTGCCAGCAGTTCCGGGACATACGCAAACGAGCAGTACTTC.

The chain recombines TRBV4-1 with TRBJ2-2, with 13 bases lining up with TRBD2. Germline CDR1 MGHRA, CDR2 YSYEKL. With V trimmed by 5 bases and J by 7 bases, 4 bases remained unmatched. The CDR3 spans 15 residues. This CDR3 reads CASSSGLAGYGELFF. The CDR3 DNA follows: TGCGCCAGCAGCTCGGGACTAGCGGGATACGGGGAGCTGTTTTTT.

The table lists this clone with a count of one. This rearrangement joins TRBV11-1 to TRBJ2-4; TRBD2 might be the D (7 bases). V gave up 3 bases and J gave up 2 bases, with 14 bases separating them. Germline CDR1 and CDR2: SGHAT and FQDESV (reference sequence). CDR3 length: 16 residues. CDR3 DNA sequence: TGTGCCAGCAGCTTGGGGGGGGCTGGGACCAAAAACATTCAGTACTTC. It yields the protein CASSLGGAGTKNIQYF.

The chain is built from TRBV9 and TRBJ2-2, with 7 nucleotides matching TRBD2. Germline assignment: CDR1 SGDLS and CDR2 YYNGEE. This CDR3 contains 16 residues. The J segment lost 7 bases and the V segment lost 4 bases, leaving 13 bases of the junction unmatched. The CDR3 region is CASSQSAGLVDGELFF. The DNA for the CDR3 is TGTGCCAGCAGCCAGTCAGCGGGGCTAGTGGACGGGGAGCTGTTTTTT.

This clone showed up just once. The CDR3 DNA reads TGTGCCAGCAGCTTCGGCAGGCACACTGAAGCTTTCTTT. This encodes CASSFGRHTEAFF. The chain has TRBV5-6 and TRBJ1-1, with no clear D. V lost 2 bases and J 3 bases, leaving 8 bases between the germline ends. The CDR3 is 13 residues long. Germline V CDR1 and CDR2: SGHDT, YYEEEE.

The rearrangement uses TRBV19 and TRBJ1-6; the D gene is possibly TRBD1 (6 bases). V was cut by 1 base and J by 10 bases, with 11 bases left in between. Germline assignment: CDR1 LNHDA and CDR2 SQIVND (reference sequence). The CDR3 has 14 amino acids. DNA for the CDR3: TGTGCCAGTAGTATAGGGGACATTTCATCACCCCTCCACTTT. It is translated as CASSIGDISSPLHF.

This clone was observed a few times. The rearrangement links TRBV30 to TRBJ1-2; D is unclear. V was pared by 2 bases and J by 0 bases, with 13 bases between. Looked up from germline, CDR1 is GTSNPN and CDR2 is SVGIG (reference sequence). The CDR3 runs 15 residues. CDR3 in amino acids: CAWSYSGFSNYGYTF. CDR3 sequence (DNA): TGTGCCTGGAGTTATAGCGGGTTCTCTAACTATGGCTACACCTTC.

The V and J genes are TRBV14 and TRBJ2-6; TRBD1 aligns across 8 bases. This CDR3 has 19 residues. V shed 1 base, J shed 2 bases, and the junction held 10 bases outside the gene matches. Germline V lookup: CDR1 SGHDN, CDR2 FVKESK. DNA for the CDR3: TGTGCCAGCAGCCAAGTTTTCTTCCAGGGGGCGCCTGGGGCCAACGTCCTGACTTTC. Amino acids: CASSQVFFQGAPGANVLTF.

This rearrangement joins TRBV19 to TRBJ1-1; D remains ambiguous. Germline assignment: CDR1 LNHDA and CDR2 SQIVND (reference sequence). The V end lost 6 bases, the J end lost 0 bases, and 11 bases lay between the germline ends. This CDR3 comprises 14 residues. CDR3 sequence reads: CASSREGMNTEAFF. The CDR3 DNA reads as TGTGCCAGTAGCCGGGAGGGTATGAACACTGAAGCTTTCTTT.

This clone has just a few counts. The chain combines TRBV10-3 with TRBJ1-1; D possibly corresponds to TRBD1 (6 bases). V was pared by 6 bases and J by 2 bases, with 16 bases between. The CDR3 covers 15 residues. Looked up from germline, CDR1 is ENHRY and CDR2 is SYGVKD. The CDR3 spells CAISPRTELNTEAFF. CDR3 bases: TGTGCCATCAGCCCTCGGACAGAACTTAACACTGAAGCTTTCTTT.

V usage is TRBV14 and J usage is TRBJ2-6; D may be TRBD2 (6 bases). The CDR3 has 18 amino acids. Germline V gene sequence: CDR1 SGHDN, CDR2 FVKESK. Deletions cut 3 bases from V and 0 bases from J, with 15 bases between. The CDR3 here is CASSQAGRPLSGANVLTF. The CDR3, as DNA: TGTGCCAGCAGCCAGGCGGGACGCCCCCTCTCTGGGGCCAACGTCCTGACTTTC.

In its sample, this clone was seen once. V usage is TRBV5-4 and J usage is TRBJ2-3; 9 positions agree with TRBD2. CDR3 length: 15 residues. V dropped 4 bases and J dropped 2; count of bases not matched to a gene: 5. Germline assignment: CDR1 SGHNT and CDR2 YYREEE (reference sequence). CDR3 coding DNA: TGTGCCAGCAGCGGTAGCGGGGGCTACACAGATACGCAGTATTTT. As protein: CASSGSGGYTDTQYF.

This clone was counted only a few times. The chain uses TRBV7-2 and TRBJ1-1; 7 bases agree with TRBD1. Germline lookup yields CDR1 SGHTA and CDR2 FQGNSA. Losses at the gene ends were 3 bases for V and 1 base for J; bases not matched to a gene: 5. This CDR3 is 15 amino acids long. This chain's CDR3 is CASSLTGLENTEAFF. In DNA form, the CDR3 reads TGTGCCAGCAGCTTGACAGGGTTGGAGAACACTGAAGCTTTCTTT.

The chain recombines TRBV15 with TRBJ2-3, with 9 bases fitting TRBD1. CDR3 size: 18 residues. The germline V gene encodes CDR1 LNHNV and CDR2 YYDKDF (reference sequence). Trimming at V came to 6 bases and at J to 6 bases, leaving 19 bases not matched to a gene. The CDR3 nucleotides are TGTGCCACCAGAATCCCGGGACAGGGATTTTCGTTTCAGGATACGCAGTATTTT. Amino acid sequence: CATRIPGQGFSFQDTQYF.

V usage is TRBV7-6 and J usage is TRBJ2-4, with unresolved D. This CDR3 is built from 13 residues. CDR1 and CDR2 from the germline V gene are SGHVS and FNYEAQ. Trimming cost V 1 base and J 9 bases, with 10 bases left between them. This CDR3 reads CASSLEPPGIQYF. The DNA for the CDR3 is TGTGCCAGCAGCTTAGAACCCCCGGGCATTCAGTACTTC.

This clone appeared a single time. The V and J genes are TRBV28 and TRBJ2-7; the D gene is possibly TRBD1 (5 bases). Germline CDR1 MDHEN, CDR2 SYDVKM. The CDR3 is made up of 13 amino acids. The V gene lost 5 bases and the J gene lost 2 bases, with 10 bases spanning the gap. CDR3 in amino acids: CASSPNRPYEQYF. The CDR3 DNA reads TGTGCCAGCAGTCCCAACAGGCCCTACGAGCAGTACTTC.

This clone showed up just once. V is TRBV6-5 and J is TRBJ1-1; D gene uncertain. Germline V gene sequence: CDR1 MNHEY, CDR2 SVGAGI. Trimming shortened V by 8 bases and J by 6 bases, and 16 bases separated the two germline ends. The CDR3 spans 13 residues. CDR3 DNA sequence: TGTGCCAGCGGGGATCTACCCGGGGCTGAAGCTTTCTTT. It specifies CASGDLPGAEAFF.

This chain joins TRBV9 and TRBJ1-3; D ambiguous. Germline CDR1 and CDR2: SGDLS and YYNGEE. The CDR3 runs 15 residues. Between the trimmed V and J ends, which lost 0 bases and 0 bases, there was a span of 7 bases. The CDR3 bases are TGTGCCAGCAGCGTAGGTGGCAGCTCTGGAAACACCATATATTTT. Translating gives CASSVGGSSGNTIYF.

In this sample, this clone turned up once. The chain's CDR3 is CASSLGGGEGSVREAFF. Written as DNA, the CDR3 is TGCGCCAGCAGCTTGGGAGGGGGCGAGGGTTCGGTCCGTGAAGCTTTCTTT. This chain connects TRBV5-1 to TRBJ1-1; 7 positions match TRBD1. Germline V gene data show CDR1 as SGHRS and CDR2 as YFSETQ. The CDR3 sequence is 17 residues long. Unmatched junction bases numbered 15, after V lost 0 bases and J lost 7 bases.

V usage is TRBV25-1 and J usage is TRBJ2-5; 10 bases line up with TRBD2. V was clipped by 2 bases and J by 4 bases; unmatched bases: 4. This CDR3 has 15 residues. Germline CDR1 is MGHDK and CDR2 is SYGVNS. CDR3 DNA: TGTGCCAGCAGTGAAAGCGGGAGGGCCCCAGAGACCCAGTACTTC. Protein product: CASSESGRAPETQYF.

The chain carries TRBV19 and TRBJ2-7; 9 bases agree with TRBD1. Germline assignment: CDR1 LNHDA and CDR2 SQIVND (reference sequence). The CDR3 runs to 13 residues. Trimming removed 4 bases from V and 4 bases from J; junction bases left unmatched: 2. CDR3 sequence: CASSRGQGYEQYF. CDR3 nucleotides: TGTGCCAGTAGTAGGGGACAGGGTTACGAGCAGTACTTC.

CDR3 protein: CASSLGLFTGELFF. In DNA, the CDR3 is TGTGCCAGCAGCCTGGGACTCTTCACCGGGGAGCTGTTTTTT. V gene TRBV7-9 combines with J gene TRBJ2-2, with D possibly matching TRBD2 (6 bases). This CDR3 is 14 amino acids long. Germline values: CDR1 SEHNR, CDR2 FQNEAQ (reference sequence). Trimming cost V 5 bases and J 4 bases, with 11 bases left between them.

The gene calls are TRBV6-5 and TRBJ2-7; D is possibly TRBD1 (5 bases). CDR3 length: 13 residues. Trimming took 2 bases from V and 2 from J, leaving 7 bases between them. The germline V gene encodes CDR1 MNHEY and CDR2 SVGAGI. CDR3: CASSYRTTYEQYF. The CDR3 bases are TGTGCCAGCAGTTACCGGACAACCTACGAGCAGTACTTC.

This clone appeared a few times. This chain connects TRBV2 to TRBJ1-4; tentative D call: TRBD1 (6 bases). V dropped 5 bases and J dropped 8 bases, with 9 bases sitting between them. The germline gives CDR1 SNHLY, CDR2 FYNNEI. The CDR3 runs to 12 residues. The CDR3 spells CASSSGTEKLFF. Here the CDR3 DNA reads TGTGCCAGCAGTTCCGGGACAGAAAAACTGTTTTTT. The variable domain in full, with the rest retrieved from reference TRBV2 and TRBJ1-4, is EPEVTQTPSHQVTQMGQEVILRCVPISNHLYFYWYRQILGQKVEFLVSFYNNEISEKSEIFDDQFSVERPDGSNFTLKIRSTKLEDSAMYFCASSSGTEKLFFGSGTQLSVL.

This clone was seen just once. This chain's CDR3 is CASSPNPRGDGEAFF. CDR3 bases: TGTGCCAGCAGCCCAAATCCCCGCGGGGATGGTGAAGCTTTCTTT. The rearrangement joins TRBV5-4 to TRBJ1-1; D remains unclear. This CDR3 spans 15 amino acids. Germline CDR1 reads SGHNT; CDR2 reads YYREEE (reference sequence). Trimming stripped 4 bases from V and 7 bases from J, with 20 bases between. Full variable domain (rest looked up from reference TRBV5-4 and TRBJ1-1): ETGVTQSPTHLIKTRGQQVTLRCSSQSGHNTVSWYQQALGQGPQFIFQYYREEENGRGNFPPRFSGLQFPNYSSELNVNALELDDSALYLCASSPNPRGDGEAFFGQGTRLTVV.

This clone has more than one count but fewer than ten. The rearrangement uses TRBV28 and TRBJ1-1, with D perhaps TRBD1 (6 bases). The germline V and J ends were trimmed by 2 bases and 0 bases, with 13 bases remaining between them. Germline-derived CDR1 and CDR2 are MDHEN and SYDVKM. The CDR3 runs 16 residues. CDR3 region: CASSLVQGPMNTEAFF. The CDR3 DNA sequence: TGTGCCAGCAGTTTAGTCCAGGGGCCTATGAACACTGAAGCTTTCTTT.

The chain couples TRBV11-1 to TRBJ2-7; 8 bases are a match to TRBD1. Germline CDR1 reads SGHAT; CDR2 reads FQDESV (reference sequence). This CDR3 spans 15 amino acids. V shed 3 bases, J shed 6 bases, and the junction held 10 bases outside the gene matches. The CDR3: CASSFDAGGLGEQYF. CDR3 nucleotide sequence: TGTGCCAGCAGCTTCGATGCAGGGGGCCTTGGCGAGCAGTACTTC.

The CDR3 DNA sequence: TGTGCCAGCAGACCCCAGGGGGCGGAAAGGTTCACAGATACGCAGTATTTT. This encodes CASRPQGAERFTDTQYF. V and J are TRBV28 and TRBJ2-3; 8 bases line up with TRBD1. With 6 bases clipped from V and 2 bases from J, the junction kept 13 bases outside the gene matches. Germline V gene data show CDR1 as MDHEN and CDR2 as SYDVKM. This CDR3 region has 17 residues.